These 25 T cell receptor beta chains were all obtained from the same sample, sequenced in a study of T cell responses to AZD1222 COVID-19 vaccine. Data came from immunoSEQ multiplex PCR; TCRdb stores just in-frame clones and leaves some out. Here the sample spans more than 90,000 clones, approximately 90% being singletons. The material sequenced was peripheral blood, taken 28 days after the second AZD1222 dose. The source of these receptors is an adult who received the AZD1222 COVID-19 vaccine.

The rearrangement uses TRBV28 and TRBJ1-2; maybe TRBD1 (5 bases). Trimming removed 5 bases from V and 8 bases from J, with 15 bases in between. CDR1 and CDR2 from the germline V gene are MDHEN and SYDVKM. The CDR3 consists of 13 residues. CDR3 loop: CASSPDGTRGYTF. The CDR3 DNA reads as TGTGCCAGCAGTCCAGACGGGACTCGGGGCTACACCTTC.

The chain has TRBV28 and TRBJ2-7; D remains unclear. Germline V CDR1 and CDR2: MDHEN, SYDVKM. The CDR3 totals 14 residues. V gave up 3 bases and J gave up 0 bases, with 9 bases separating them. This chain's CDR3 is CASSFVIVSYEQYF. The DNA of the CDR3 is TGTGCCAGCAGTTTCGTAATAGTCTCCTACGAGCAGTACTTC.

The chain couples TRBV10-3 to TRBJ2-3; D perhaps matches TRBD2 (6 bases). V was clipped by 7 bases and J by 6 bases, with 20 bases between them. Germline values: CDR1 ENHRY, CDR2 SYGVKD. This CDR3 contains 15 residues. This CDR3 reads CAINPRGLQGDTQYF. CDR3 in DNA: TGTGCCATCAATCCGCGGGGCCTCCAAGGGGATACGCAGTATTTT.

The rearrangement uses TRBV7-9 and TRBJ1-2, with 8 nucleotides matching TRBD1. CDR1 and CDR2 (germline): SEHNR, FQNEAQ (reference sequence). The CDR3 has 17 amino acids. After removal of 7 bases from V and 8 bases from J, the junction contained 21 bases not matched to a gene. The DNA for the CDR3 is TGTGCCAGCACCCGACTCGGGGGACAGGAGAGATCCGGCGGCTACACCTTC. Protein: CASTRLGGQERSGGYTF.

This clone was recorded once. The chain couples TRBV7-8 to TRBJ1-2; D is uncertain. The V end lost 5 bases, the J end lost 8 bases, and 18 bases lay between the germline ends. This CDR3 is 14 amino acids long. Germline V lookup: CDR1 SGHVS, CDR2 FQNEAQ. Here the CDR3 reads CASSLELAPIGYTF. The DNA for the CDR3 is TGTGCCAGCAGCCTGGAGTTGGCTCCTATAGGCTACACCTTC.

This chain links TRBV19 with TRBJ1-5; D is possibly TRBD1 (6 bases). There are 15 residues in the CDR3. Germline lookup yields CDR1 LNHDA and CDR2 SQIVND (reference sequence). The V gene lost 3 bases and the J gene lost 0 bases, with 9 bases spanning the gap. The CDR3, as DNA: TGTGCCAGTAGTATGACAGGCCTTAGCAATCAGCCCCAGCATTTT. Its translation: CASSMTGLSNQPQHF.

This clone was recorded many times. Other DNA sequences in the same sample also yield this CDR3. The chain joins TRBV18 to TRBJ1-5, with no clear D. Per germline, CDR1 KGHSH and CDR2 LQKENI. This CDR3 is built from 13 residues. Between the trimmed V and J ends, which lost 3 bases and 0 bases, there was a span of 3 bases. DNA of the CDR3: TGTGCCAGCTCACCTGATAGCAATCAGCCCCAGCATTTT. Translation gives CASSPDSNQPQHF.

The chain is built from TRBV29-1 and TRBJ2-1; 10 bases match TRBD1. The germline V gene encodes CDR1 SQVTM and CDR2 ANQGSEA. The CDR3 length is 13 residues. Trimming at V came to 8 bases and at J to 6 bases, leaving 7 bases not matched to a gene. CDR3 sequence (DNA): TGCAGCTCTGACAGGGGGCAGTTCAATGAGCAGTTCTTC. Translation gives CSSDRGQFNEQFF.

The chain combines TRBV19 with TRBJ2-3; TRBD1 agrees at 7 bases. The CDR3 runs to 15 residues. In germline, CDR1 is LNHDA, CDR2 SQIVND (reference sequence). The V gene end was trimmed by 3 bases and the J gene end by 3 bases; junction bases not matched to a gene: 6. CDR3 protein: CASSMTGIFTDTQYF. CDR3 nucleotides: TGTGCCAGTAGTATGACAGGGATTTTTACAGATACGCAGTATTTT.

This chain joins TRBV4-1 and TRBJ2-3; 13 bases match TRBD2. The CDR3 covers 19 residues. Losses at the gene ends were 2 bases for V and 2 bases for J; bases not matched to a gene: 10. Germline values: CDR1 MGHRA, CDR2 YSYEKL. CDR3 protein: CASSQNLLAGGPVTDTQYF. The CDR3 nucleotides read TGCGCCAGCAGCCAAAACCTACTAGCGGGGGGGCCGGTCACAGATACGCAGTATTTT.

The chain joins TRBV18 to TRBJ1-2, with TRBD1 matching over 7 bases. The germline gives CDR1 KGHSH, CDR2 LQKENI. J lost 8 bases, V lost 3 bases, and 3 bases had no gene match. There are 12 residues in the CDR3. The CDR3: CASSPQGEGYTF. The CDR3 DNA follows: TGTGCCAGCTCACCGCAGGGGGAAGGCTACACCTTC.

This chain connects TRBV3-1 (or the pseudogene TRBV3-2) to TRBJ1-1; D is ambiguous. Trimming removed 1 base from V and 0 bases from J, with 12 bases in between. CDR1 is LGHDT, CDR2 YNNKEL, per germline (reference sequence). The CDR3 runs to 16 residues. The CDR3: CASSQAADGMNTEAFF. The CDR3 nucleotides read TGTGCCAGCAGCCAAGCAGCGGACGGTATGAACACTGAAGCTTTCTTT.

The V and J genes are TRBV5-1 and TRBJ2-5; 7 bases map to TRBD1. CDR1 SGHRS and CDR2 YFSETQ come from the germline V gene. The CDR3 is 14 residues long. The V and J ends lost 3 bases and 3 bases, in that order; junction bases with no gene match: 5. CDR3 protein: CASSWDSQEETQYF. CDR3 in DNA: TGCGCCAGCAGCTGGGACAGTCAAGAAGAGACCCAGTACTTC.

The chain couples TRBV4-3 to TRBJ2-3; a weak D match, TRBD2 (6 bases). Deletions cut 1 base from V and 0 bases from J, with 17 bases between. The CDR3 contains 18 residues. Germline assignment: CDR1 LGHNA and CDR2 YSLEER. For the CDR3, the DNA is TGCGCCAGCAGCCAAGTTCCCTCCCCCCTAGCGAGCACAGATACGCAGTATTTT. Encoded protein: CASSQVPSPLASTDTQYF.

The gene calls are TRBV27 and TRBJ1-5; unclear D gene. V gave up 6 bases and J gave up 2 bases, with 17 bases separating them. The CDR3 is 16 residues long. Germline loops: CDR1 MNHEY, CDR2 SMNVEV (reference sequence). The chain's CDR3 is CASRHTAGGGNQPQHF. The CDR3 nucleotides read TGTGCCAGCAGGCATACGGCGGGAGGAGGCAATCAGCCCCAGCATTTT.

This clone was counted between two and nine times. V and J are TRBV27 and TRBJ1-6, with D possibly TRBD1 on 5 matching bases. CDR3 length: 14 amino acids. Looked up from germline, CDR1 is MNHEY and CDR2 is SMNVEV (reference sequence). V lost 6 bases and J 6 bases, leaving 12 bases between the germline ends. The CDR3, as DNA: TGTGCCAGCAGCCCGGGACGACTTAATTCACCCCTCCACTTT. Amino acids: CASSPGRLNSPLHF.

The V call is TRBV7-8, the J call TRBJ2-1; possibly TRBD2 for D (6 bases). Germline CDR1 is SGHVS and CDR2 is FQNEAQ. The CDR3 covers 15 residues. V lost 1 base, J lost 7 bases, and 14 bases lay in between. In DNA, the CDR3 is TGTGCCAGCAGCTTAGTAATCCTAGCGAATAATGAGCAGTTCTTC. Protein sequence: CASSLVILANNEQFF.

The chain joins TRBV19 to TRBJ1-3; D not resolved. V lost 3 bases and J lost 0, with 9 bases in between. This CDR3 is built from 15 residues. Per germline, CDR1 LNHDA and CDR2 SQIVND (reference sequence). The CDR3: CASSIARSSGNTIYF. DNA of the CDR3: TGTGCCAGTAGTATCGCCAGAAGCTCTGGAAACACCATATATTTT.

The chain couples TRBV15 to TRBJ2-5; 7 nucleotides match TRBD2. Germline loops: CDR1 LNHNV, CDR2 YYDKDF (reference sequence). The J segment lost 4 bases and the V segment lost 0 bases, leaving 11 bases of the junction unmatched. This CDR3 contains 17 residues. The CDR3 is CATSRDRLAGAGETQYF. The CDR3 DNA reads as TGTGCCACCAGCAGAGATCGGTTGGCGGGAGCAGGAGAGACCCAGTACTTC.

J is TRBJ2-2 and V is TRBV10-3, with TRBD1 matching over 7 bases. The CDR3 runs 16 residues. The V gene end was trimmed by 6 bases and the J gene end by 4 bases; junction bases not matched to a gene: 11. Germline V gene sequence: CDR1 ENHRY, CDR2 SYGVKD. CDR3 region: CAISARQGLSTGELFF. The CDR3 coding sequence is TGTGCCATCAGCGCTAGACAGGGTTTGAGCACCGGGGAGCTGTTTTTT.

The V call is TRBV7-2, the J call TRBJ1-6, with TRBD1 matching over 7 bases. Looked up from germline, CDR1 is SGHTA and CDR2 is FQGNSA. The CDR3 has 14 amino acids. Losses at the gene ends were 3 bases for V and 12 bases for J; bases not matched to a gene: 8. CDR3 coding DNA: TGTGCCAGCAGCTTGGTACAGGGGCGGGAACCCCTCCACTTT. Protein sequence: CASSLVQGREPLHF.

The genes are TRBV28 and TRBJ2-7, with TRBD2 as a possible D gene (6 bases). The V end lost 4 bases, the J end lost 2 bases, and 12 bases lay between the germline ends. The CDR3 runs 14 residues. Germline loops: CDR1 MDHEN, CDR2 SYDVKM. CDR3 sequence (DNA): TGTGCCAGCAGTTCGTACGGGACTCCCTACGAGCAGTACTTC. It is translated as CASSSYGTPYEQYF.

The genes are TRBV5-8 and TRBJ1-3; D ambiguous. The length of the CDR3 is 16 residues. V dropped 0 bases and J dropped 4 bases, with 14 bases sitting between them. Germline CDR1 reads SGHTS; CDR2 reads YDEGEE. Here the CDR3 reads CASSLDIGGLGNTIYF. For the CDR3, the DNA is TGTGCCAGCAGCTTGGACATCGGCGGGCTCGGAAACACCATATATTTT.

The chain joins TRBV13 to TRBJ2-1, with 11 bases that match TRBD2. J was trimmed by 0 bases and V by 2 bases; bases with no gene match: 12. The germline gives CDR1 PRHDT, CDR2 FYEKMQ (reference sequence). The CDR3 is 20 amino acids. CDR3 region: CASSLRGTSGIASSYNEQFF. CDR3 nucleotides: TGTGCCAGCAGCTTACGGGGGACTAGCGGCATTGCGAGCTCCTACAATGAGCAGTTCTTC.

About this clone: This sequence may be a read error, since a much larger clone differs from it by one base. This sequence joins TRBV6-1 and TRBJ2-2; maybe TRBD2 (5 bases). The CDR3 totals 13 residues. CDR1 and CDR2 (germline): MNHNS, SASEGT. Trimming took off 3 bases at V and 3 bases at J, with 5 bases between the two ends. CDR3 in amino acids: CASSERDTGELFF. In DNA, the CDR3 is TGTGCCAGCAGTGAGAGGGACACCGGGGAGCTGTTTTTT.